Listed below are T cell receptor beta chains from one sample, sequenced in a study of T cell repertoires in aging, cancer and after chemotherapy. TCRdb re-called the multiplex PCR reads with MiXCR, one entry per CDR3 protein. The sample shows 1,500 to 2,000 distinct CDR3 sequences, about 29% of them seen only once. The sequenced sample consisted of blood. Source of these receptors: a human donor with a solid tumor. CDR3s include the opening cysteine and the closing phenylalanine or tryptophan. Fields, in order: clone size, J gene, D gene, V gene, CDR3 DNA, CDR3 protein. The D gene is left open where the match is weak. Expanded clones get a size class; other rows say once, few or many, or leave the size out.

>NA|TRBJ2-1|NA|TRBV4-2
TGTGCCAGCAGCCCTAACCCTTTGTCGAGCTCCTACAATGAGCAGTTCTTC
CASSPNPLSSSYNEQFF
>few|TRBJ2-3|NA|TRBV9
TGTGCCAGCAGCGAACCAAGCACAGATACGCAGTATTTT
CASSEPSTDTQYF
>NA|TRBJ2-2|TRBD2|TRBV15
TGTGCCACCAGCAGGGGACTAGCGGGAGGGGGGGTACCGACCGGGGAGCTGTTTTTT
CATSRGLAGGGVPTGELFF
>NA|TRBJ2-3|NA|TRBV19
TGTGCCAGTAGCCTCCAGGGTTTCGCAGATACGCAGTATTTT
CASSLQGFADTQYF
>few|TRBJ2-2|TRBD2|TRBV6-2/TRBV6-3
TGTGCCAGCAGCCTTAGCGGGGGATACACCGGGGAGCTGTTTTTT
CASSLSGGYTGELFF
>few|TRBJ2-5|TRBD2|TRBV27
TGTGCCAGCAGTTTATGGACTAGCGGGATGGAGACCCAGTACTTC
CASSLWTSGMETQYF
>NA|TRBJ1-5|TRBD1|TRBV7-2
TGTGCCAGCAGCTTAGCGACAGGGGCTTATCAGCCCCAGCATTTT
CASSLATGAYQPQHF
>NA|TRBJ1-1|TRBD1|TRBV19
TGTGCCAGTACCCCCCGAAGGGGGACAGGGACTCATAGAGGGGAATATGGCGCTTTCTTT
CASTPRRGTGTHRGEYGAFF
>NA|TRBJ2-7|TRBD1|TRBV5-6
TGTGCCAGCAGCAGAGGACAGGGGGCCTCCTACGAGCAGTACTTC
CASSRGQGASYEQYF
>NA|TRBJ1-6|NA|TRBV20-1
TGCAGTGCTAGAGATCCGGGAGAAGAAGGTTCACCCCTCCACTTT
CSARDPGEEGSPLHF
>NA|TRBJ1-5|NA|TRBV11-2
TGTGCCAGCAGCTTCTCAGGAAACAATCAGCCCCAGCATTTT
CASSFSGNNQPQHF
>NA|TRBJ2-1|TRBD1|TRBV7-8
TGTGCCAGCAGCTCAAGGGACAGGGGGCCGTACAATGAGCAGTTCTTC
CASSSRDRGPYNEQFF
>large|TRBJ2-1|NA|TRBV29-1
TGCAGCGTTGGAGGGACAGAAGAGCGGGATGAGCAGTTCTTC
CSVGGTEERDEQFF
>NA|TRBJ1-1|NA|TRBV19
TGTGCCAGTAGTAAACTTGACCCGGGACGGATTAACACTGAAGCTTTCTTT
CASSKLDPGRINTEAFF
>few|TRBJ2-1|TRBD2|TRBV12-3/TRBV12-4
TGTGCCAGCAGTTTACGGGGACTAGCGGGAGGTGGGTCCTACAATGAGCAGTTCTTC
CASSLRGLAGGGSYNEQFF
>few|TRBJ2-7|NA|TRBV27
TGTGCCAGCCGGAGGGGCCAAGAGCAGTACTTC
CASRRGQEQYF